These 27 T cell receptor beta chains came from one sample sequenced in a study of cytomegalovirus exposure and HLA in healthy donors. The PCR was carried out with 60 Vbeta primers and 13 Jbeta primers. The repertoire was sequenced with immunoSEQ multiplex PCR; TCRdb's copy has only in-frame clones and lacks some. This repertoire shows under 200,000 clones, almost 85% found once; its top ten account for more than 0.4%. The sequenced sample consisted of PBMCs. These receptor sequences come from a woman aged 45 to 65 in good health and CMV-seronegative.

This chain uses TRBV18 with TRBJ1-5; the D gene is possibly TRBD1 (6 bases). The CDR3 has 15 amino acids. The germline V and J ends were trimmed by 3 bases and 7 bases, with 16 bases remaining between them. Germline V gene sequence: CDR1 KGHSH, CDR2 LQKENI. The DNA of the CDR3 is TGTGCCAGCTCACCGGACAGCGCGTCGGGACAGCCCCAGCATTTT. This translates into CASSPDSASGQPQHF.

The CDR3 DNA sequence: TGTGCCAGCAGCTTACCCGGGACAGCTAATGAGCAGTTCTTC. Its protein is CASSLPGTANEQFF. This rearrangement joins TRBV11-1 to TRBJ2-1, with 7 bases that match TRBD1. V lost 2 bases, J lost 7 bases, and 5 bases stayed unmatched. CDR1 and CDR2 from the germline V gene are SGHAT and FQDESV (reference sequence). The CDR3 extends over 14 amino acids.

V usage is TRBV6-1 and J usage is TRBJ2-1; D perhaps matches TRBD2 (5 bases). Looked up from germline, CDR1 is MNHNS and CDR2 is SASEGT. Trimming pared 2 bases from V and 2 bases from J, leaving 7 bases between. The CDR3 is 14 residues long. The CDR3 is CASSETRTYNEQFF. CDR3 sequence (DNA): TGTGCCAGCAGTGAAACTAGGACCTACAATGAGCAGTTCTTC.

This clone was counted a single time. J is TRBJ2-5 and V is TRBV6-5, with TRBD2 matching 8 bases. The J segment lost 2 bases and the V segment lost 2 bases, leaving 7 bases of the junction unmatched. Germline CDR1 reads MNHEY; CDR2 reads SVGAGI. The CDR3 sequence is 16 residues long. The CDR3 DNA follows: TGTGCCAGCAGTTACGGCCTATCGGGAGGGCAAGAGACCCAGTACTTC. This gives the protein CASSYGLSGGQETQYF.

This chain joins TRBV15 and TRBJ2-7; D call uncertain. This CDR3 spans 14 amino acids. Per germline, CDR1 LNHNV and CDR2 YYDKDF (reference sequence). V was pared by 0 bases and J by 1 base, with 7 bases between. CDR3 in amino acids: CATSRDRNSYEQYF. The CDR3 DNA follows: TGTGCCACCAGCAGAGACAGAAATTCCTACGAGCAGTACTTC.

This chain links TRBV5-1 with TRBJ2-7; tentatively, D is TRBD1 (7 bases). Trimming cost V 4 bases and J 2 bases, with 13 bases left between them. CDR1 is SGHRS and CDR2 is YFSETQ in the germline V gene. This CDR3 has 14 residues. The chain's CDR3 is CASSAGQTAYEQYF. In DNA form, the CDR3 reads TGCGCCAGCAGCGCGGGACAGACCGCCTACGAGCAGTACTTC.

V and J are TRBV30 and TRBJ2-5; maybe TRBD2 (6 bases). With 3 bases removed from V and 7 bases from J, the gap between germline ends came to 15 bases. The germline CDR1 and CDR2 sequences are GTSNPN and SVGIG (reference sequence). CDR3 length: 13 amino acids. The CDR3 nucleotides read TGTGCCTGGAGCGGAGGGTTCGCGTGGACCCAGTACTTC. Residues: CAWSGGFAWTQYF.

The chain is built from TRBV7-2 and TRBJ2-3; a weak D match, TRBD2 (5 bases). CDR1 and CDR2 from the germline V gene are SGHTA and FQGNSA. V shed 6 bases and J shed 0 bases, with 13 bases lying between them. CDR3 length: 15 residues. In DNA, the CDR3 is TGTGCCAGCAGGGGCCGGAGGTATAGCACAGATACGCAGTATTTT. Translation: CASRGRRYSTDTQYF.

The V call is TRBV27, the J call TRBJ2-7, with 7 bases aligning to TRBD1. This CDR3 region has 14 residues. The V gene's germline CDR1 is MNHEY and CDR2 SMNVEV (reference sequence). J lost 4 bases, V lost 5 bases, and 8 bases had no gene match. Written as DNA, the CDR3 is TGTGCCAGCAGTCCCTTGGGACAGCCATACGAGCAGTACTTC. This encodes CASSPLGQPYEQYF.

This sequence joins TRBV18 and TRBJ2-1, with 8 bases identical to TRBD2. Germline loops: CDR1 KGHSH, CDR2 LQKENI. V shed 6 bases and J 10 bases; nucleotides not matched to a gene: 17. The CDR3 contains 16 residues. The CDR3 is CASSPGGAGVGSEQFF. As DNA, the CDR3 is TGTGCCAGCTCCCCCGGCGGAGCGGGAGTGGGTTCAGAGCAGTTCTTC. The entire variable domain, with the rest obtained from reference TRBV18 and TRBJ2-1, is as follows: NAGVMQNPRHLVRRRGQEARLRCSPMKGHSHVYWYRQLPEEGLKFMVYLQKENIIDESGMPKERFSAEFPKEGPSILRIQQVVRGDSAAYFCASSPGGAGVGSEQFFGPGTRLTVL.

The J gene is TRBJ2-2, the V gene TRBV27, with TRBD1 matching over 10 bases. This CDR3 is built from 16 residues. The germline V gene encodes CDR1 MNHEY and CDR2 SMNVEV (reference sequence). After removal of 6 bases from V and 3 bases from J, the junction contained 7 bases not matched to a gene. The CDR3 sequence is CASSPRDRGHTGELFF. The CDR3 DNA reads as TGTGCCAGCAGCCCACGGGACAGGGGACACACCGGGGAGCTGTTTTTT.

This rearrangement joins TRBV28 to TRBJ1-2; tentative D call: TRBD1 (6 bases). The V gene's germline CDR1 is MDHEN and CDR2 SYDVKM. This CDR3 is 13 amino acids long. Trimming shortened V by 5 bases and J by 8 bases, and 15 bases separated the two germline ends. The CDR3 bases are TGTGCCAGCAGTAGGCACAGGGCTGAGGGCTACACCTTC. This sequence encodes CASSRHRAEGYTF.

This clone came up a few times. The V call is TRBV5-5, the J call TRBJ2-2, with D perhaps matching TRBD2 (6 bases). The CDR3 length is 15 residues. V was cut by 5 bases and J by 3 bases, with 14 bases left in between. Germline V CDR1 and CDR2: SGHKS, YYEKEE (reference sequence). As DNA, the CDR3 is TGTGCCAGCAGTCCGGGGGTTTATGACACCGGGGAGCTGTTTTTT. This encodes CASSPGVYDTGELFF.

V and J are TRBV28 and TRBJ1-3; 8 bases match TRBD1. V lost 6 bases, J lost 4 bases, and 5 bases stayed unmatched. The CDR3 is 14 residues long. Germline assignment: CDR1 MDHEN and CDR2 SYDVKM. The CDR3, as DNA: TGTGCCAGCAGGGGGACAGGTCCGGGAAACACCATATATTTT. The encoded protein is CASRGTGPGNTIYF.

The chain carries TRBV11-2 and TRBJ2-3; 10 positions match TRBD2. Unmatched junction bases numbered 15, after V lost 5 bases and J lost 1 base. CDR3 length: 19 residues. CDR1 and CDR2 from the germline V gene are SGHAT and FQNNGV. In DNA form, the CDR3 reads TGTGCCAGCAGCGCTGGAGTAGCGGGAGGCGGAACTGGCACAGATACGCAGTATTTT. This translates into CASSAGVAGGGTGTDTQYF.

The genes are TRBV2 and TRBJ1-4; D gene unclear. Germline V lookup: CDR1 SNHLY, CDR2 FYNNEI. V lost 3 bases and J 8 bases, leaving 16 bases between the germline ends. The CDR3 consists of 15 residues. The CDR3: CASSDERGVTEKLFF. The CDR3 nucleotides read TGTGCCAGCAGTGATGAACGGGGTGTTACAGAAAAACTGTTTTTT.

The chain combines TRBV5-8 with TRBJ2-5; TRBD1 matches 7 bases. The CDR3 is 15 residues long. Per the germline V gene, CDR1 is SGHTS and CDR2 is YDEGEE. The ends lost 4 bases at V and 0 bases at J; junction bases unmatched: 6. The CDR3 protein is CASSLDRANQETQYF. The CDR3 region has the DNA TGTGCCAGCAGCCTAGACAGGGCCAACCAAGAGACCCAGTACTTC.

The V and J genes are TRBV4-2 and TRBJ2-1, with 9 bases aligning to TRBD2. The germline gives CDR1 LGHNA, CDR2 YNFKEQ. The CDR3 covers 16 residues. The junction had 5 bases not matched to a gene; V was cut back by 5 bases and J by 0 bases. The CDR3 here is CASSTISGSSYNEQFF. CDR3 coding DNA: TGTGCCAGCAGCACCATTAGCGGGAGCTCCTACAATGAGCAGTTCTTC.

The chain links TRBV11-2 to TRBJ1-2; 7 positions match TRBD1. J was trimmed by 6 bases and V by 3 bases; bases with no gene match: 4. Germline CDR1 and CDR2: SGHAT and FQNNGV. The length of the CDR3 is 13 residues. For the CDR3, the DNA is TGTGCCAGCAGCTTGGGACAGAACAATGGCTACACCTTC. Its protein is CASSLGQNNGYTF.

V usage is TRBV28 and J usage is TRBJ1-1, with unresolved D. The CDR3 spans 14 residues. Trimming removed 6 bases at V and 8 bases at J, with 19 bases between. The germline gives CDR1 MDHEN, CDR2 SYDVKM. CDR3 nucleotides: TGTGCCAGCAGCTCTATATGGTTGGGAGCCGAAGCTTTCTTT. Translating gives CASSSIWLGAEAFF.

V is TRBV5-1 and J is TRBJ1-2; 7 positions match TRBD1. There are 15 residues in the CDR3. V gave up 4 bases and J gave up 4 bases; unmatched junction bases: 10. CDR1 is SGHRS, CDR2 YFSETQ, per germline. CDR3 loop: CASSGTGALVYGYTF. The CDR3 DNA is TGCGCCAGCAGCGGAACAGGGGCGCTTGTCTATGGCTACACCTTC.

The chain employs TRBV5-4 and TRBJ2-2; 9 bases agree with TRBD1. Unmatched junction bases numbered 9, after V lost 5 bases and J lost 4 bases. The CDR3 extends over 16 amino acids. Looked up from germline, CDR1 is SGHNT and CDR2 is YYREEE (reference sequence). DNA of the CDR3: TGTGCCAGCAGAAAACAGGGGGCGGGTGTCACCGGGGAGCTGTTTTTT. Its protein is CASRKQGAGVTGELFF.

This chain's CDR3 is CASSLASGQGIHEQYF. The CDR3, as DNA: TGTGCCAGCAGCTTAGCCTCGGGACAGGGGATACACGAGCAGTACTTC. V and J are TRBV11-2 and TRBJ2-7; the match to TRBD1 covers 10 bases. This CDR3 has 16 residues. The junction had 8 bases not matched to a gene; V was cut back by 1 base and J by 5 bases. CDR1 is SGHAT and CDR2 is FQNNGV in the germline V gene. The full variable domain, with the rest looked up from reference TRBV11-2 and TRBJ2-7, is EAGVAQSPRYKIIEKRQSVAFWCNPISGHATLYWYQQILGQGPKLLIQFQNNGVVDDSQLPKDRFSAERLKGVDSTLKIQPAKLEDSAVYLCASSLASGQGIHEQYFGPGTRLTVT.

Of note for this clone: Sequence at one end of the junction differs from germline and may be a read error. The chain carries TRBV11-1 and TRBJ2-3, with 7 bases aligning to TRBD2. The CDR3 runs 13 residues. Germline CDR1 and CDR2: SGHAT and FQDESV (reference sequence). The CDR3, as DNA: TGTGCCAGCAGCCCGGGAGGAGTAGATGCGCAGTATTTT. Translated, it gives CASSPGGVDAQYF.

Concerning this clone itself: The junction departs from the called germline gene at one end, perhaps through a read error. This chain uses TRBV7-9 with TRBJ1-2; tentative D call: TRBD1 (6 bases). Looked up from germline, CDR1 is SEHNR and CDR2 is FQNEAQ (reference sequence). The CDR3 totals 19 residues. CDR3 bases: TGTTCCAGCAGCTATATCGAGGGGGACGGGCCTAGAAGTGTGTATGGCTACACCTTC. It is translated as CSSSYIEGDGPRSVYGYTF.

A remark on this clone: The identical CDR3 is also encoded by other nucleotide sequences in the sample. V gene TRBV19 combines with J gene TRBJ1-2, with D unclear. Between the trimmed V and J ends, which lost 3 bases and 2 bases, there was a span of 4 bases. Germline CDR1 is LNHDA and CDR2 is SQIVND (reference sequence). CDR3 length: 12 residues. The CDR3 DNA reads as TGTGCCAGTAGTATTCAGAACTATGGCTACACCTTC. Translating it yields CASSIQNYGYTF.

V gene TRBV7-2 combines with J gene TRBJ1-1, with D hard to call. The germline V gene has CDR1 SGHTA and CDR2 FQGNSA. Trimming took off 5 bases at V and 8 bases at J, with 12 bases between the two ends. The CDR3 has 12 residues. The CDR3 loop is CASSPLNREAFF. The CDR3 DNA follows: TGTGCCAGCAGCCCCCTAAACAGAGAAGCTTTCTTT.